This T cell receptor (beta chain) was captured by sequencing in a study of cytomegalovirus exposure and HLA in healthy donors. Study outcomes and limitations: According to reports, the classifier identified cytomegalovirus status with high specificity and sensitivity. Cytomegalovirus association was listed for about 150 TCR beta chains.

Regarding this clone: Its antigen is unidentified.

The assay was immunoSEQ multiplex PCR, and TCRdb's table has in-frame clones only and misses some. The sample yields roughly 120,000 clones, around 88% seen once. The receptor was isolated from a man aged 18-30 years in good health and CMV-seronegative. Sequenced input: PBMCs.

In DNA form, the CDR3 reads TGCAGCGTCGTAGGGGATTCCTCCTTCTATGGCTACACCTTC. This sequence encodes CSVVGDSSFYGYTF. The chain recombines TRBV29-1 with TRBJ1-2, with D perhaps matching TRBD1 (5 bases). CDR3 length: 14 residues. Trimming pared 6 bases from V and 4 bases from J, leaving 18 bases between. CDR1 SQVTM and CDR2 ANQGSEA come from the germline V gene.